Listed here are 11 T cell receptor beta chains from one sample, sequenced in a study of blood T cell repertoires in COVID-19. TCRdb's copy holds only in-frame clones and misses some; the assay was immunoSEQ multiplex PCR. The repertoire includes 80,000 to 85,000 clones, approximately 86% of them detected once, and around 5% sits in the top ten. Material for sequencing was peripheral blood. The receptor set was obtained from a woman older than 75 with acute or convalescent COVID-19.

V is TRBV24-1 and J is TRBJ2-1; 11 bases agree with TRBD2. After removal of 3 bases from V and 9 bases from J, the junction contained 6 bases not matched to a gene. Germline CDR1 is KGHDR and CDR2 is SFDVKD. The CDR3 totals 15 residues. CDR3 loop: CATSDIAGGPAEQFF. CDR3 nucleotides: TGTGCCACCAGTGATATAGCGGGAGGGCCAGCTGAGCAGTTCTTC.

The rearrangement links TRBV10-3 to TRBJ2-1, with a tentative D call TRBD2 (6 bases). CDR1 is ENHRY and CDR2 is SYGVKD in the germline V gene. The CDR3 covers 12 residues. The CDR3 loop reads CTTGLGGNEQFF. The CDR3 DNA reads as TGTACAACGGGCCTGGGGGGCAATGAGCAGTTCTTC.

The chain recombines TRBV7-9 with TRBJ1-1; the match to TRBD1 covers 9 bases. The CDR3 is made up of 15 amino acids. From germline, CDR1 is SEHNR and CDR2 FQNEAQ (reference sequence). V shed 6 bases, J shed 1 base, and the junction held 6 bases outside the gene matches. The CDR3 spells CASRPLGQGNTEAFF. Here the CDR3 DNA reads TGTGCCAGCAGACCGCTGGGACAGGGGAACACTGAAGCTTTCTTT.

V is TRBV19 and J is TRBJ2-1; TRBD2 is a possible D gene (6 bases). CDR3 length: 15 residues. CDR1 LNHDA and CDR2 SQIVND come from the germline V gene (reference sequence). Trimming stripped 3 bases from V and 2 bases from J, with 11 bases between. The CDR3 loop is CASSIPGGAYNEQFF. CDR3 sequence (DNA): TGTGCCAGTAGTATTCCCGGCGGGGCCTACAATGAGCAGTTCTTC.

The chain has TRBV27 and TRBJ1-4; maybe TRBD1 (5 bases). The CDR3 contains 15 residues. Germline CDR1 is MNHEY and CDR2 is SMNVEV (reference sequence). The ends were cut back, 4 bases at V and 5 bases at J, with 14 bases in the middle. CDR3 coding DNA: TGTGCCAGCAGTTCGGGACTTAAGGTCAATGAAAAACTGTTTTTT. Translating it yields CASSSGLKVNEKLFF.

The chain links TRBV5-6 to TRBJ2-3, with D maybe TRBD1 (5 bases). Trimming shortened V by 4 bases and J by 6 bases, and 15 bases separated the two germline ends. The germline CDR1 and CDR2 sequences are SGHDT and YYEEEE. This CDR3 contains 14 residues. For the CDR3, the DNA is TGTGCCAGCAGCCTAGGACAACCCCGGGATACGCAGTATTTT. It translates to CASSLGQPRDTQYF. Drawing the rest from reference TRBV5-6 and TRBJ2-3, the complete variable domain is DAGVTQSPTHLIKTRGQQVTLRCSPKSGHDTVSWYQQALGQGPQFIFQYYEEEERQRGNFPDRFSGHQFPNYSSELNVNALLLGDSALYLCASSLGQPRDTQYFGPGTRLTVL.

J is TRBJ1-2 and V is TRBV25-1; 11 nucleotides match TRBD1. This CDR3 comprises 16 residues. J gave up 0 bases and V 3 bases, and 3 bases lay outside the gene matches. Germline V CDR1 and CDR2: MGHDK, SYGVNS. The CDR3 spells CASSEGTGGSNYGYTF. The CDR3 DNA sequence: TGTGCCAGCAGTGAGGGGACAGGGGGATCTAACTATGGCTACACCTTC.

This clone was counted a few times. CDR3 sequence reads: CASSWTSGRADTQYF. The CDR3 DNA reads TGTGCCAGCAGCTGGACTAGCGGGAGGGCAGATACGCAGTATTTT. The chain links TRBV5-5 to TRBJ2-3; 15 nucleotides match TRBD2. In germline, CDR1 is SGHKS, CDR2 YYEKEE (reference sequence). The length of the CDR3 is 15 residues. With V trimmed by 3 bases and J by 4 bases, 0 bases remained unmatched.

The rearrangement uses TRBV14 and TRBJ2-1, with 9 bases identical to TRBD2. V trimming: 1 base; J trimming: 9 bases; junction bases outside the gene matches: 10. The CDR3 is 16 residues long. Germline V gene sequence: CDR1 SGHDN, CDR2 FVKESK. CDR3 coding DNA: TGTGCCAGCAGCCAAGTTAGGCTAGCGGGATCTAGTGAGCAGTTCTTC. This encodes CASSQVRLAGSSEQFF.

This clone was seen just once. The chain uses TRBV7-2 and TRBJ2-3; maybe TRBD1 (7 bases). CDR1 and CDR2 from the germline V gene are SGHTA and FQGNSA. This CDR3 is built from 17 residues. Trimming took off 1 base at V and 8 bases at J, with 22 bases between the two ends. CDR3 sequence: CASSLVWATGVGGTQYF. As DNA, the CDR3 is TGTGCCAGCAGCTTAGTTTGGGCAACAGGGGTGGGGGGTACGCAGTATTTT.

The CDR3 sequence is CASSPSSGAYEQYF. Here the CDR3 DNA reads TGCGCCAGCAGCCCTTCATCCGGGGCCTACGAGCAGTACTTC. The chain uses TRBV5-1 and TRBJ2-7; perhaps TRBD2 as D (5 bases). The CDR3 spans 14 residues. Germline CDR1 SGHRS, CDR2 YFSETQ. Trimming removed 4 bases from V and 2 bases from J, with 13 bases in between.